The entry that follows covers one TCR beta chain sequence. The antigen remains undetermined. Germline values: CDR1 SGHAT, CDR2 FQNNGV. V trimming: 5 bases; J trimming: 1 base; junction bases outside the gene matches: 8. The CDR3 runs 16 residues. The treatment was: about 20 received Ad26.COV2.S at low or high dose, single or two shots; five or six received placebo; per-sample allocation not given. It was on day 63 after the first vaccine or placebo injection that samples were taken. An Ad26 vector carrying the Wuhan-strain SARS-CoV-2 spike served as the vaccine. The sample belongs to a study of Ad26.COV2.S vaccination and SARS-CoV-2 variants. On the study more broadly: Enrollment placed the donor in the COV1001 Ad26.COV2.S trial arm.

Study-wide findings and caveats: Participants in the vaccine arm had higher spike-specific TCR breadth; placebo recipients had lower. It is possible that the TCR breadth and depth analyses underestimated the total T cell responses.

TCRdb keeps only in-frame clones here, not all; method: immunoSEQ multiplex PCR. The repertoire holds roughly 400,000 clones, about 90% seen once, with more than 3.5% in the top ten. The TCR comes from a person aged 18-60 years who received the Ad26.COV2.S COVID-19 vaccine or a placebo. The J gene is TRBJ2-1, the V gene TRBV11-2, with 7 bases identical to TRBD2. The sample in question was peripheral blood, obtained in a trial of Ad26.COV2.S vaccine versus placebo. This CDR3 is CASSPQSGISYNEQFF. Here the CDR3 DNA reads TGTGCCAGCAGCCCCCAGAGCGGGATATCCTACAATGAGCAGTTCTTC.